This TCR beta chain is drawn from a study of T-cell reconstitution after alpha-beta-depleted transplantation in children. The germline gives CDR1 ENHRY, CDR2 SYGVKD. V lost 8 bases and J lost 6; bases outside the gene matches: 0. This CDR3 contains 13 residues. Unique molecular identifiers were built into the TCRbeta library. TCRdb fed the PCR reads into MiXCR, producing one record per CDR3 protein. The sample includes 480,000 or so distinct CDR3 sequences, about 10% of them seen just once. Study conclusions and caveats: T-cell numbers and diversity, one year after transplant, stemmed largely from T cells that were newly produced.

This clonotype was seen repeatedly, ten times or more. Its antigen remains unknown. This clonotype was obtained from a child aged 2 to 15 with inherited bone marrow failure, due to receive a stem cell transplant. This chain connects TRBV10-3 to TRBJ2-3; 15 positions agree with TRBD2. Sequences were derived from PBMCs, sampled before TCRalphabeta/CD19-depleted stem cell transplant. For the CDR3, the DNA is TGTGCCATCGGGACTAGCGGGAGGGATACGCAGTATTTT. It specifies CAIGTSGRDTQYF.